The rows below give T cell receptor beta chains drawn from one sample of a study of control samples from healthy donors and cancer patients. Libraries were prepared by immunoSEQ multiplex PCR; TCRdb keeps only in-frame clonotypes and omits some of them. The sample lists about 77,000 clones, around 92% occurring once. The sample comprised blood. The receptors stem from a woman aged 55-75 years in good health. CDR3s include the opening cysteine and the closing phenylalanine or tryptophan. A D gene is named only where the DNA matches it firmly. Not all rows give a size; the values are once, few, many and, for expanded clones, a class.

v_call	d_call	clone_size	j_call	cdr3_nt	cdr3_aa
TRBV7-6	TRBD1	NA	TRBJ2-1	TGTGCCAGCAGCTTGGAGACAGGGGTCTACAATGAGCAGTTCTTC	CASSLETGVYNEQFF
TRBV28	TRBD1	once	TRBJ1-2	TGTGCCAGCAGTTTAACGGTGGCGGGTAGGGGGCTAGGCTACACCTTC	CASSLTVAGRGLGYTF
TRBV28	TRBD1	NA	TRBJ1-5	TGTGCCAGCAGCTTTACAGGGGCCACCAATCAGCCCCAGCATTTT	CASSFTGATNQPQHF
TRBV5-1	NA	NA	TRBJ2-3	TGCGCCAGCAGCTATTCCTGGGGCACAGATACGCAGTATTTT	CASSYSWGTDTQYF
TRBV28	NA	NA	TRBJ1-2	TGTGCCAGCAGTTCGGGGAATCGATATGGCTACACCTTC	CASSSGNRYGYTF
TRBV27	NA	NA	TRBJ1-1	TGTGCCAGCAGTTTTTACGGATCCACCGGCACTGAAGCTTTCTTT	CASSFYGSTGTEAFF
TRBV3-1/TRBV3-2	NA	NA	TRBJ1-5	TGTGCCAGCAGCCAAGATGCCAGGTCTCAGCCCCAGCATTTT	CASSQDARSQPQHF
TRBV11-2	TRBD2	NA	TRBJ2-7	TGTGCCAGCAGCTTATCCCCCCTCCTAGCGGGGGAGCAGTACTTC	CASSLSPLLAGEQYF
TRBV19	NA	NA	TRBJ1-5	TGTGCCAGTAGTAGCAGGGGAAGCGGTCAGCCCCAGCATTTT	CASSSRGSGQPQHF
TRBV15	NA	once	TRBJ1-4	TGTGCCACCAGCAGAGATGAAATCAGGGAACCGTTTTTT	CATSRDEIREPFF
TRBV9	NA	NA	TRBJ1-4	TGTGCCAGCAGCGTAGGGGCAGGCCATCCAGAAAAACTGTTTTTT	CASSVGAGHPEKLFF
TRBV3-1/TRBV3-2	TRBD1	NA	TRBJ2-7	TGTGCCAGCAGCCGCCCGGGACAGGGTGTCTACGAGCAGTACTTC	CASSRPGQGVYEQYF
TRBV10-3	TRBD1	once	TRBJ2-5	TGTGCCATCAGATCCGACAGGGGGGGGAGGGAGACCCAGTACTTC	CAIRSDRGGRETQYF
TRBV30	NA	NA	TRBJ2-6	TGTGCCTGGAACACAGCATACTCTGGGGCCAACGTCCTGACTTTC	CAWNTAYSGANVLTF
TRBV5-1	NA	NA	TRBJ1-2	TGCGCCAGCAGCTTTATAGGGTTAAACTATGGCTACACCTTC	CASSFIGLNYGYTF
TRBV20-1	TRBD2	few	TRBJ2-7	TGCAGTGCTAGTAAGGGTAGCGGGAGGGCCGGCGAGCAGTACTTC	CSASKGSGRAGEQYF
TRBV19	TRBD1	once	TRBJ2-4	TGTGCCAGTAGTATACGTGGGACAGGGGGCGGCAAAAACATTCAGTACTTC	CASSIRGTGGGKNIQYF
TRBV27	NA	NA	TRBJ2-1	TGTGCCAGCAGACTGGTATCAGGGGATGAGCAGTTCTTC	CASRLVSGDEQFF
TRBV6-5	NA	NA	TRBJ2-7	TGTGCCAGCCGCTTGCTTAGGGTCTTACAGGACGAGCAGTACTTC	CASRLLRVLQDEQYF
TRBV4-1	TRBD2	NA	TRBJ2-1	TGCGCCAGCAGCCAAATCGCGGGAGGGCCCAATGAGCAGTTCTTC	CASSQIAGGPNEQFF
TRBV12-5	NA	NA	TRBJ2-3	TGTGCTAGTGGTTTGGTACCGCCTAGCACAGATACGCAGTATTTT	CASGLVPPSTDTQYF
TRBV7-6	TRBD1	NA	TRBJ2-7	TGTGCCAGCAGCTCACTCGGGCAGGGGGTAAGGGACGAGCAGTACTTC	CASSSLGQGVRDEQYF
TRBV28	NA	once	TRBJ1-1	TGTGCCAGCAGACTAGGGAGGTCGGACACTGAAGCTTTCTTT	CASRLGRSDTEAFF